This T cell receptor beta chain originates from a study of siplizumab effects on memory and regulatory T cells. Study outcomes and limitations: About 80-97% of proliferating CD4+ or CD8+ clones had no assignable naive or memory phenotype.

V gave up 5 bases and J gave up 4 bases, with 23 bases separating them. The germline V gene has CDR1 SGHVS and CDR2 FQNEAQ. The CDR3 spans 17 residues. The table came from immunoSEQ multiplex PCR; TCRdb's copy has only in-frame clones and leaves some out. The sample gives some 120,000 clones, around 95% of which show up once; under 0.2% is in the top ten. On this clone: Its antigen is unidentified.

The sequence was obtained from a human donor in good health. Sequenced sample: non-Treg CD4+ T cells sorted from blood. V is TRBV7-8 and J is TRBJ1-2; D remains unclear. The chain's CDR3 is CASSPSGTHAFGYGYTF. Here the CDR3 DNA reads TGTGCCAGCAGCCCGTCAGGCACTCACGCATTTGGCTATGGCTACACCTTC.